The 2 T cell receptor beta chains below all came from one sample that was sequenced in a study of blood T cell repertoires in COVID-19. Profiled with immunoSEQ multiplex PCR; TCRdb holds only in-frame clones, not every one. The sample holds 250,000 to 300,000 clones, 81% seen once. Input material: peripheral blood. The receptors stem from a woman aged 60-75 years with active or convalescent COVID-19.

V gene TRBV9 combines with J gene TRBJ2-3, with 13 nucleotides matching TRBD2. V shed 3 bases and J 1 base; nucleotides not matched to a gene: 5. CDR1 and CDR2 (germline): SGDLS, YYNGEE. The CDR3 totals 17 residues. The CDR3 DNA reads TGTGCCAGCAGCGGACTAGCGGGGGGTTGGGGCACAGATACGCAGTATTTT. As protein: CASSGLAGGWGTDTQYF.

This chain links TRBV9 with TRBJ1-5, with TRBD1 matching 7 bases. The germline CDR1 and CDR2 sequences are SGDLS and YYNGEE. The length of the CDR3 is 15 residues. V lost 5 bases and J lost 1; bases outside the gene matches: 6. This CDR3 is CASSRQGESNQPQHF. Here the CDR3 DNA reads TGTGCCAGCAGTCGACAGGGTGAAAGCAATCAGCCCCAGCATTTT.